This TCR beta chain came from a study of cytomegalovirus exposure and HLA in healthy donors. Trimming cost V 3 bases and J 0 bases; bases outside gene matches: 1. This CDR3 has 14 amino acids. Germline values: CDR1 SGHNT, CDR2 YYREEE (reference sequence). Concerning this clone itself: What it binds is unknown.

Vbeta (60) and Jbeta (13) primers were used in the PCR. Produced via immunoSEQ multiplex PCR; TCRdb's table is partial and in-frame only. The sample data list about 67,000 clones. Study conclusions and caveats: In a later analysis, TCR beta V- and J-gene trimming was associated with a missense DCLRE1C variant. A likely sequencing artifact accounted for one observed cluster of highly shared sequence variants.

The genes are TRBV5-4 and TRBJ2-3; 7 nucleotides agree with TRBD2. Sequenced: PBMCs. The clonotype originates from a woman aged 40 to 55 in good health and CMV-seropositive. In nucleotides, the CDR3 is TGTGCCAGCAGCTGGGACTACAGCACAGATACGCAGTATTTT. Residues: CASSWDYSTDTQYF. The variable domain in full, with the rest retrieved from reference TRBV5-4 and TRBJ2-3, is ETGVTQSPTHLIKTRGQQVTLRCSSQSGHNTVSWYQQALGQGPQFIFQYYREEENGRGNFPPRFSGLQFPNYSSELNVNALELDDSALYLCASSWDYSTDTQYFGPGTRLTVL.